What follows describes a single T cell receptor (beta chain). Its cognate antigen is unknown. These data are taken from a study of response to subunit inactivated influenza vaccine. V gave up 5 bases and J gave up 0 bases, with 18 bases separating them. This CDR3 region has 16 residues. Germline V lookup: CDR1 SGHRS, CDR2 YFSETQ. Study-level results: That few new T cells are recruited by each seasonal influenza vaccination was the authors' suggestion.

TCRdb ran MiXCR on the RT-PCR reads and lists one entry per CDR3 protein. This table holds 400,000 to 650,000 distinct CDR3 sequences, approximately 7.3% found once. The sequence derives from a man aged 50 to 69 who received an inactivated influenza vaccine. Specimen: PBMCs from blood, collected around 2 years after vaccination. This chain uses TRBV5-1 with TRBJ2-7; D may be TRBD2 (6 bases). The CDR3 DNA is TGCGCCAGCAGGCGAACCGGGACTCTGAGCTCCTACGAGCAGTACTTC. Translation gives CASRRTGTLSSYEQYF.